The clone carrying this T cell receptor (beta chain) was counted between two and nine times. The record originates from a study of blood T cells in healthy people across ages. The CDR3 consists of 16 residues. Germline loops: CDR1 SQVTM, CDR2 ANQGSEA. Trimming shortened V by 4 bases and J by 0 bases, and 18 bases separated the two germline ends. Next came a second PCR, run for 7 to 11 cycles, which used a sample-barcoded 5' primer along with a J-beta primer mix. Every single cDNA molecule received a tag from a template-switch adaptor with 12 random nucleotides. TCRdb redid the calling of the 5' RACE reads with MiXCR, one entry per CDR3 protein. This table has 1.6 million or so distinct CDR3 sequences, around 35% appearing once.

Material: blood. The TCR originated in a woman between 25 and 40 years old in good health. This rearrangement joins TRBV29-1 to TRBJ1-1, with D perhaps TRBD1 (6 bases). CDR3 residues: CSVVRQAQGLNTEAFF. Here the CDR3 DNA reads TGCAGCGTTGTGAGGCAGGCACAGGGCCTGAACACTGAAGCTTTCTTT. Together with reference TRBV29-1 and TRBJ1-1, the CDR3 gives the full variable domain: SAVISQKPSRDICQRGTSLTIQCQVDSQVTMMFWYRQQPGQSLTLIATANQGSEATYESGFVIDKFPISRPNLTFSTLTVSNMSPEDSSIYLCSVVRQAQGLNTEAFFGQGTRLTVV.